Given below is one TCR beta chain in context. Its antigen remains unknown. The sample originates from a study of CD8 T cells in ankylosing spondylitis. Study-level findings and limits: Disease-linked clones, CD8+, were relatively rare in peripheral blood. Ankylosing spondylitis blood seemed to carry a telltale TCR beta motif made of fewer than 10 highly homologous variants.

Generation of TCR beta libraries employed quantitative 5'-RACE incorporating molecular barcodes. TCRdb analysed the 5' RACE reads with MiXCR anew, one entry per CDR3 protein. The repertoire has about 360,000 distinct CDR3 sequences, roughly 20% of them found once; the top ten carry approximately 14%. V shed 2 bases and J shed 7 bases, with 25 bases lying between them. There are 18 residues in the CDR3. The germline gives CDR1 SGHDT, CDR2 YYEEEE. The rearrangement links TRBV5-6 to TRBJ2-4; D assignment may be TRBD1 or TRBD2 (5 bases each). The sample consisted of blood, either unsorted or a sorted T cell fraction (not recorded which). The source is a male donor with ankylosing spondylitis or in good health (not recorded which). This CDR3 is CASSLNRGGRRVGNIQYF. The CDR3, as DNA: TGTGCCAGCAGCTTAAACCGTGGGGGACGGCGGGTTGGGAACATTCAGTACTTC.